The next 5 T cell receptor beta chains were all read from a single sample in a study of T-cell memory formation after mild COVID-19 (dated by TCRdb to the early 2020s). Libraries were made using 5' RACE. Sequenced on an Illumina NovaSeq 6000. The public sequencing data were trimmed at Q25 with fastp and processed into clonotypes with MiXCR by TCRdb, which kept only in-frame beta chains. Duplicate CDR3 protein sequences are folded into a single record with the most common DNA and genes. The table for this sample lists more than 350,000 distinct CDR3 sequences; roughly 21% of them were counted only once. Roughly an eighth of the sample is taken by the ten largest. Sequences were obtained from PBMCs or a T cell subset sorted from them (not recorded which). The receptors stem from an adult woman who had mild COVID-19 (a few samples of this study predate the infection). The sample titles of this study are shuffled in the database, so cell type and time point are left out; the donor was told from shared clones.

This clonotype was recorded a few times. The gene calls are TRBV3-1 and TRBJ1-2, with D unresolved. The CDR3 extends over 12 amino acids. Trimming cost V 3 bases and J 10 bases, with 12 bases left between them. Germline V gives CDR1 LGHDT, CDR2 YNNKEL (reference sequence). The CDR3 loop reads CASSHLRRDYTF. Here the CDR3 DNA reads TGTGCCAGCAGCCATCTCCGGAGGGACTACACCTTC. Using reference TRBV3-1 and TRBJ1-2 for the parts outside the CDR3, the full variable domain is DTAVSQTPKYLVTQMGNDKSIKCEQNLGHDTMYWYKQDSKKFLKIMFSYNNKELIINETVPNRFSPKSPDKAHLNLHINSLELGDSAVYFCASSHLRRDYTFGSGTRLTVV.

This clonotype was detected a few times. The chain combines TRBV6-2 or TRBV6-3 with TRBJ2-1; D is undetermined. V was cut by 8 bases and J by 8 bases, with 16 bases left in between. The germline gives CDR1 MNHEY, CDR2 SVGEGT. CDR3 length: 13 residues. This CDR3 is CASGYRSIDEQFF. The CDR3 DNA reads TGTGCCAGCGGATACCGGTCAATCGATGAGCAGTTCTTC.

This clonotype came up a few times. The chain employs TRBV7-2 and TRBJ2-3; D perhaps matches TRBD2 (6 bases). Germline-derived CDR1 and CDR2 are SGHTA and FQGNSA. The CDR3 sequence is 16 residues long. Trimming removed 1 base from V and 0 bases from J, with 11 bases in between. The CDR3 region has the DNA TGTGCCAGCAGCTTAGGGGTTAGCGGAAGCACAGATACGCAGTATTTT. It yields the protein CASSLGVSGSTDTQYF.

J is TRBJ1-5 and V is TRBV12-3 or TRBV12-4; D unclear. The CDR3 is 18 residues long. The V and J ends lost 3 bases and 0 bases respectively, with 18 bases between them. CDR3: CASSLIPMTQASNQPQHF. In DNA form, the CDR3 reads TGTGCCAGCAGTTTGATTCCGATGACGCAGGCTAGCAATCAGCCCCAGCATTTT.

The chain joins TRBV12-3 or TRBV12-4 to TRBJ1-1; no reliable D call. Deletions cut 6 bases from V and 1 base from J, with 12 bases between. There are 14 residues in the CDR3. CDR3 protein: CASSLGNGNTEAFF. In DNA, the CDR3 is TGTGCCAGCAGCCTCGGGAACGGGAACACTGAAGCTTTCTTT.